One and the same sample provided the 29 T cell receptor beta chains below, sequenced in a study of CD8 T cells in ankylosing spondylitis. One entry per CDR3 protein, called by TCRdb with MiXCR from the 5' RACE reads. The table records some 15,000 distinct CDR3 sequences, around 8% of them present only once. The specimen sequenced was blood. The source of these receptors is a male donor with ankylosing spondylitis or in good health (not recorded which).

This clonotype has only a few counts. J is TRBJ2-1 and V is TRBV5-1, with 8 bases that match TRBD1. In germline, CDR1 is SGHRS, CDR2 YFSETQ. This CDR3 comprises 15 residues. Trimming cost V 4 bases and J 4 bases; bases outside gene matches: 7. CDR3 DNA sequence: TGCGCCAGCAGCGGACCGGGACAGGTATACAATGAGCAGTTCTTC. Protein sequence: CASSGPGQVYNEQFF. Full variable domain (outside the CDR3, taken from reference TRBV5-1 and TRBJ2-1): KAGVTQTPRYLIKTRGQQVTLSCSPISGHRSVSWYQQTPGQGLQFLFEYFSETQRNKGNFPGRFSGRQFSNSRSEMNVSTLELGDSALYLCASSGPGQVYNEQFFGPGTRLTVL.

This clonotype showed up just a few times. The chain is built from TRBV7-2 and TRBJ2-5, with TRBD2 matching over 11 bases. V shed 2 bases, J shed 5 bases, and the junction held 7 bases outside the gene matches. This CDR3 has 16 amino acids. CDR1 SGHTA and CDR2 FQGNSA come from the germline V gene. CDR3 in amino acids: CASSLLAGGFGETQYF. For the CDR3, the DNA is TGTGCCAGCAGCTTACTAGCGGGGGGCTTCGGCGAGACCCAGTACTTC.

This clonotype was found many times. The V call is TRBV20-1, the J call TRBJ1-5; D unresolved. The germline V gene has CDR1 DFQATT and CDR2 SNEGSKA (reference sequence). This CDR3 is built from 15 residues. V was pared by 0 bases and J by 0 bases, with 9 bases between. CDR3 sequence (DNA): TGCAGTGCTAGAGATTTGCGGATTAGCAATCAGCCCCAGCATTTT. This gives the protein CSARDLRISNQPQHF.

This clonotype was detected many times. The CDR3 bases are TGCAGCGTTGAATTCTGGGTTAACTATGGCTACACCTTC. It encodes CSVEFWVNYGYTF. V and J are TRBV29-1 and TRBJ1-2; D not certain. Germline CDR1 SQVTM, CDR2 ANQGSEA. The V end was cut by 2 bases, the J end by 1 base, with 8 bases between. CDR3 length: 13 residues.

The table lists this clonotype with many counts. The gene calls are TRBV20-1 and TRBJ2-1, with D possibly TRBD1 on 6 matching bases. The CDR3 has 12 amino acids. V lost 5 bases to trimming and J lost 4 bases, with 9 bases between them. Germline V gives CDR1 DFQATT, CDR2 SNEGSKA (reference sequence). The chain's CDR3 is CSAVDRYNEQFF. DNA of the CDR3: TGCAGTGCTGTTGACAGGTACAATGAGCAGTTCTTC.

V gene TRBV20-1 combines with J gene TRBJ2-1; 9 nucleotides match TRBD2. Per germline, CDR1 DFQATT and CDR2 SNEGSKA (reference sequence). The CDR3 is 13 amino acids. The V and J ends lost 2 bases and 9 bases, in that order; junction bases with no gene match: 5. The CDR3 DNA follows: TGCAGTGCTAGATTAGCGGGAGAGGGTGAGCAGTTCTTC. This codes for CSARLAGEGEQFF.

The rearrangement joins TRBV4-2 to TRBJ1-1; no definite D call. This CDR3 contains 13 residues. The V gene's germline CDR1 is LGHNA and CDR2 YNFKEQ. Trimming took 1 base from V and 7 from J, leaving 10 bases between them. The CDR3 bases are TGTGCCAGCAGCCAAGTTTTAAGTAGTGAAGCTTTCTTT. Amino acid sequence: CASSQVLSSEAFF.

Many counts were recorded for this clonotype. This chain connects TRBV6-2 or TRBV6-3 to TRBJ1-1, with a tentative D call TRBD1 (5 bases). The CDR3 consists of 14 residues. Germline V gene data show CDR1 as MNHEY and CDR2 as SVGEGT. V lost 7 bases and J 0 bases, leaving 12 bases between the germline ends. CDR3 in DNA: TGTGCCAGCACCGGGGGACGTATGAACACTGAAGCTTTCTTT. It encodes CASTGGRMNTEAFF.

In nucleotides, the CDR3 is TGTGCCAGCAGCCTAACCCAAAACTACGAGCAGTACTTC. Its protein product is CASSLTQNYEQYF. The chain has TRBV7-6 and TRBJ2-7; no clear D. The CDR3 is 13 amino acids. Deletions cut 5 bases from V and 3 bases from J, with 11 bases between. Germline loops: CDR1 SGHVS, CDR2 FNYEAQ. Using reference TRBV7-6 and TRBJ2-7 for the parts outside the CDR3, the full variable domain is GAGVSQSPRYKVTKRGQDVALRCDPISGHVSLYWYRQALGQGPEFLTYFNYEAQQDKSGLPNDRFSAERPEGSISTLTIQRTEQRDSAMYRCASSLTQNYEQYFGPGTRLTVT.

This chain links TRBV9 with TRBJ2-2, with TRBD2 identical over 9 bases. CDR1 and CDR2 (germline): SGDLS, YYNGEE. V lost 4 bases to trimming and J lost 4 bases; unmatched junction nucleotides: 5. This CDR3 spans 15 amino acids. CDR3 coding DNA: TGTGCCAGCAGCTTAGCGGGAGTGAGCACCGGGGAGCTGTTTTTT. This translates into CASSLAGVSTGELFF.

This clonotype was counted at least ten times. The chain is built from TRBV6-5 and TRBJ2-1, with D tentatively TRBD1 or TRBD2 (7 bases each). This CDR3 has 13 amino acids. Germline assignment: CDR1 MNHEY and CDR2 SVGAGI. Trimming shortened V by 6 bases and J by 6 bases, and 12 bases separated the two germline ends. The CDR3 protein is CASSRGEGNEQFF. Here the CDR3 DNA reads TGTGCCAGCAGCAGGGGGGAGGGCAATGAGCAGTTCTTC.

In this sample, this clonotype turned up many times. This chain links TRBV25-1 with TRBJ2-3; D unresolved. V was clipped by 5 bases and J by 6 bases, with 6 bases between them. The CDR3 is 11 amino acids. Looked up from germline, CDR1 is MGHDK and CDR2 is SYGVNS. CDR3 coding DNA: TGTGCCAGCAGTAAGTTGGATACGCAGTATTTT. Translated: CASSKLDTQYF.

This clonotype was seen a few times. The chain employs TRBV28 and TRBJ1-2; weak D call: TRBD1 (5 bases). The germline V gene has CDR1 MDHEN and CDR2 SYDVKM. V lost 6 bases, J lost 2 bases, and 7 bases lay in between. This CDR3 is built from 12 residues. CDR3 nucleotides: TGTGCCAGCAGGGACACCAACTATGGCTACACCTTC. Translation: CASRDTNYGYTF.

Many counts were recorded for this clonotype. The CDR3 region has the DNA TGTGCCAGCAGTTTCACACTAGCGGGAGACGATGAGCAGTTCTTC. Amino acid sequence: CASSFTLAGDDEQFF. The chain employs TRBV28 and TRBJ2-1; 11 nucleotides agree with TRBD2. Unmatched junction bases numbered 6, after V lost 3 bases and J lost 8 bases. CDR1 and CDR2 from the germline V gene are MDHEN and SYDVKM. The CDR3 spans 15 residues.

This clonotype was counted at least ten times. In nucleotides, the CDR3 is TGCAGTGCTAGAGACCCAACTGGTACCGGGGAGCTGTTTTTT. It yields the protein CSARDPTGTGELFF. This chain uses TRBV20-1 with TRBJ2-2, with D unresolved. The ends were cut back, 0 bases at V and 5 bases at J, with 10 bases in the middle. The CDR3 sequence is 14 residues long. CDR1 is DFQATT and CDR2 is SNEGSKA in the germline V gene (reference sequence).

The chain recombines TRBV6-1 with TRBJ1-1; the D is unclear. CDR3 length: 13 residues. V lost 5 bases and J 4 bases, leaving 11 bases between the germline ends. The V gene's germline CDR1 is MNHNS and CDR2 SASEGT. The CDR3 region is CASSSVSSTEAFF. Here the CDR3 DNA reads TGTGCCAGCAGTTCAGTTTCCTCCACTGAAGCTTTCTTT.

This clonotype was detected many times. The rearrangement joins TRBV5-1 to TRBJ2-1, with TRBD1 as a possible D gene (6 bases). CDR3 length: 18 residues. V lost 0 bases to trimming and J lost 4 bases, with 20 bases between them. In germline, CDR1 is SGHRS, CDR2 YFSETQ. The CDR3 coding sequence is TGCGCCAGCAGCTTGGATGGTAGGAGGCAGGGGATATACAATGAGCAGTTCTTC. Its protein is CASSLDGRRQGIYNEQFF.

This clonotype is labeled as medium-sized (0.01 to 0.1%). V usage is TRBV20-1 and J usage is TRBJ2-3; the D call may be TRBD1 or TRBD2 (5 bases each). The germline V gene has CDR1 DFQATT and CDR2 SNEGSKA (reference sequence). Trimming pared 4 bases from V and 2 bases from J, leaving 13 bases between. The CDR3 is 14 residues long. The CDR3 reads CSAITGTTTDTQYF. The CDR3 nucleotides read TGCAGTGCTATTACCGGGACCACCACAGATACGCAGTATTTT.

This clonotype was counted ten times or more. This chain links TRBV9 with TRBJ1-1; D is undetermined. The CDR3 sequence is 13 residues long. The V gene's germline CDR1 is SGDLS and CDR2 YYNGEE. Trimming stripped 4 bases from V and 7 bases from J, with 14 bases between. CDR3 DNA sequence: TGTGCCAGCAGCCCCGACTCGGGAGGTGAAGCTTTCTTT. It yields the protein CASSPDSGGEAFF.

This clonotype is medium-sized by share. The chain employs TRBV20-1 and TRBJ2-3; 7 bases match TRBD2. CDR1 and CDR2 (germline): DFQATT, SNEGSKA (reference sequence). CDR3 length equals 15 residues. V was pared by 6 bases and J by 4 bases, with 13 bases of the junction left unmatched. Written as DNA, the CDR3 is TGCAGTGCAGATACTGCGGGAGTTAGGGCAGATACGCAGTATTTT. The encoded protein is CSADTAGVRADTQYF.

This clonotype has a count of ten or more. The CDR3 loop reads CASSFSGGSPLHF. Written as DNA, the CDR3 is TGTGCCAGCAGTTTTAGCGGGGGTTCACCCCTCCACTTT. The chain is built from TRBV12-3 or TRBV12-4 and TRBJ1-6; weak D call: TRBD1 (5 bases). V lost 3 bases, J lost 9 bases, and 9 bases lay in between. The CDR3 extends over 13 amino acids.

This clonotype has only a few counts. The V and J genes are TRBV7-2 and TRBJ2-1, with D unresolved. Looked up from germline, CDR1 is SGHTA and CDR2 is FQGNSA. Trimming stripped 1 base from V and 4 bases from J, with 5 bases between. The CDR3 contains 13 residues. The CDR3 region is CASSLVAYNEQFF. CDR3 bases: TGTGCCAGCAGCTTAGTCGCGTACAATGAGCAGTTCTTC.

J is TRBJ1-5 and V is TRBV11-2; D gene uncertain. Trimming shortened V by 1 base and J by 11 bases, and 12 bases separated the two germline ends. The CDR3 runs 13 residues. Germline V gene sequence: CDR1 SGHAT, CDR2 FQNNGV. CDR3 sequence: CASSLVREAAQHF. In DNA, the CDR3 is TGTGCCAGCAGCTTAGTGAGGGAGGCTGCCCAGCATTTT. Full variable domain (outside the CDR3, taken from reference TRBV11-2 and TRBJ1-5): EAGVAQSPRYKIIEKRQSVAFWCNPISGHATLYWYQQILGQGPKLLIQFQNNGVVDDSQLPKDRFSAERLKGVDSTLKIQPAKLEDSAVYLCASSLVREAAQHFGDGTRLSIL.

The sample holds a few counts of this clonotype. V usage is TRBV10-2 and J usage is TRBJ2-7, with 9 bases that match TRBD1. This CDR3 has 14 amino acids. CDR1 and CDR2 from the germline V gene are WSHSY and SAAADI. V was pared by 6 bases and J by 4 bases, with 7 bases of the junction left unmatched. CDR3: CASRTGQGLYEQYF. Written as DNA, the CDR3 is TGCGCCAGCAGGACGGGACAGGGATTATACGAGCAGTACTTC.

This chain uses TRBV7-2 with TRBJ1-5; no clear D gene. Deletions cut 5 bases from V and 8 bases from J, with 16 bases between. The CDR3 has 14 amino acids. Germline-derived CDR1 and CDR2 are SGHTA and FQGNSA. CDR3 loop: CASSDQPVHEPQHF. DNA for the CDR3: TGTGCCAGCAGCGATCAGCCGGTTCACGAGCCCCAGCATTTT.

The table lists this clonotype with many counts. The J gene is TRBJ2-3, the V gene TRBV7-9; TRBD2 matches 12 bases. The germline CDR1 and CDR2 sequences are SEHNR and FQNEAQ (reference sequence). V shed 5 bases and J 2 bases; nucleotides not matched to a gene: 2. The length of the CDR3 is 15 residues. CDR3 sequence reads: CASSRTSGTTDTQYF. CDR3 in DNA: TGTGCCAGCAGCCGGACTAGCGGGACCACAGATACGCAGTATTTT.

This clonotype has at least ten counts. In DNA, the CDR3 is TGTGCCAGCAGGGGGCCTTACACAGATACGCAGTATTTT. Its protein product is CASRGPYTDTQYF. This chain links TRBV12-3 or TRBV12-4 with TRBJ2-3; a possible D gene is TRBD1 (5 bases). V lost 6 bases and J lost 2, with 9 bases in between. The CDR3 extends over 13 amino acids.

The gene calls are TRBV7-2 and TRBJ2-3, with D uncertain. The CDR3 length is 13 residues. V lost 5 bases to trimming and J lost 6 bases, with 12 bases between them. In germline, CDR1 is SGHTA, CDR2 FQGNSA. CDR3 sequence: CASSQIYSDTQYF. CDR3 nucleotides: TGTGCCAGCAGCCAGATTTACAGCGATACGCAGTATTTT.

This clonotype has at least ten counts. The chain carries TRBV2 and TRBJ2-1, with D perhaps TRBD1 or TRBD2 (5 bases each). Germline lookup yields CDR1 SNHLY and CDR2 FYNNEI. The CDR3 is 13 residues long. Trimming took off 7 bases at V and 4 bases at J, with 11 bases between the two ends. The DNA for the CDR3 is TGTGCCAGCACCGCAGGGAGATACAATGAGCAGTTCTTC. Translation: CASTAGRYNEQFF.